A few counts support the clone carrying this TCR beta chain. Time point: newly diagnosed GD, antithyroid drugs for less than 3 months. Scientists built the TCR library using RNA that was extracted from PBMCs. The entry originates in a study of regulatory T cells in long-lasting Graves disease. The germline CDR1 and CDR2 sequences are DFQATT and SNEGSKA (reference sequence). V was cut by 0 bases and J by 0 bases, with 15 bases left in between. This CDR3 contains 16 residues. For TCR beta, libraries came from iRepertoire HTBI primers and Arm-PCR of CDR3 regions. TCRdb used MiXCR to reprocess the multiplex PCR reads, holding one entry per CDR3 protein. The sample has under 450,000 distinct CDR3 sequences, approximately 12% seen once; the top ten hold about 20%. The same sample was also studied in work on T cells in Graves' hyperthyroidism and ophthalmopathy. That source adds: HTBI primers were the set used in a first-round RT-PCR of the TCR CDR3.

This specimen was peripheral blood mononuclear cells (PBMCs), taken at new diagnosis, from a patient treated with antithyroid drugs. The chain has TRBV20-1 and TRBJ2-7, with D hard to call. This sequence was found in a woman under 30 with Graves disease. The CDR3 region has the DNA TGCAGTGCTAGAGACCCTAGATCGTGGAGCTCCTACGAGCAGTACTTC. Translation: CSARDPRSWSSYEQYF.